The text below deals with one T cell receptor beta chain. Sequencing used immunoSEQ multiplex PCR; TCRdb keeps in-frame clones, though not all of them. The sample gives 78,000 or so clones, 75% to 95% of which show up once; under 0.4% is in the top ten. The data stem from a study of technical replicates of blood from several donors. Germline CDR1 MDHEN, CDR2 SYDVKM. V was trimmed by 3 bases and J by 5 bases, leaving 10 bases between them. The CDR3 extends over 13 amino acids. The sequenced material came from T cells isolated from PBMCs. The TCR originated in a human donor in good health. Some clones in this sample may be carry-over from other donors' samples. The chain combines TRBV28 with TRBJ2-5; maybe TRBD1 (5 bases). CDR3 in DNA: TGTGCCAGCAGTTTGATAGGGGTGGAGACCCAGTACTTC. It encodes CASSLIGVETQYF.